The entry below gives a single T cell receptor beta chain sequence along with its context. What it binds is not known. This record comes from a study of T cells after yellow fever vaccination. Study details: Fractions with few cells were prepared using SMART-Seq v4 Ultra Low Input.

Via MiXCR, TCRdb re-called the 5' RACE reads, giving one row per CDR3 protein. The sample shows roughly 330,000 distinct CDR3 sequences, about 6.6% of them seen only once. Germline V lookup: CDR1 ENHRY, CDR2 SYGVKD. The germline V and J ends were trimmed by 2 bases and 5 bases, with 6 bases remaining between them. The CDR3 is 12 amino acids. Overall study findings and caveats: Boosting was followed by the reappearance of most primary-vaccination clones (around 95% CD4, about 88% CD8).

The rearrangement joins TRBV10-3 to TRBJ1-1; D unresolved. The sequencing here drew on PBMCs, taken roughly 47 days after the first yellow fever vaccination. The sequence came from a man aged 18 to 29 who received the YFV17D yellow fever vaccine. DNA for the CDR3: TGTGCCATCAGTGAGGGAGGGACTGAAGCTTTCTTT. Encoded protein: CAISEGGTEAFF.